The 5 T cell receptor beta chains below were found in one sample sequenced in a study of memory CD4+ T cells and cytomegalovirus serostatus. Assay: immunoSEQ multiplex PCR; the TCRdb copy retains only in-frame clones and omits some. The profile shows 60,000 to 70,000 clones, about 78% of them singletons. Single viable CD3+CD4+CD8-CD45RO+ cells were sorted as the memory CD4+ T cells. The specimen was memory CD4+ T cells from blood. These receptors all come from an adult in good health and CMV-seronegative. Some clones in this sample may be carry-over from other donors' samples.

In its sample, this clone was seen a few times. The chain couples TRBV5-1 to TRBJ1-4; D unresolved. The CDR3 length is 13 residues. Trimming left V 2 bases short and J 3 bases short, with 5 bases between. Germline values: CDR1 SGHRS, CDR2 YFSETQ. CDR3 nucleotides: TGCGCCAGCAGCTTCTATGCTAATGAAAAACTGTTTTTT. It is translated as CASSFYANEKLFF. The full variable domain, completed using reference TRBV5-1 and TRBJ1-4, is KAGVTQTPRYLIKTRGQQVTLSCSPISGHRSVSWYQQTPGQGLQFLFEYFSETQRNKGNFPGRFSGRQFSNSRSEMNVSTLELGDSALYLCASSFYANEKLFFGSGTQLSVL.

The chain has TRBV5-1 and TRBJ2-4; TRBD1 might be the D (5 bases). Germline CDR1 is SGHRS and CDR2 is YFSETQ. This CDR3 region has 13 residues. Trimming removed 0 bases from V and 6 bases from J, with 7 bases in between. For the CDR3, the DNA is TGCGCCAGCAGCTTGGGGACATTAAACATTCAGTACTTC. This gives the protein CASSLGTLNIQYF. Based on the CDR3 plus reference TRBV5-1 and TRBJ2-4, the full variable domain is KAGVTQTPRYLIKTRGQQVTLSCSPISGHRSVSWYQQTPGQGLQFLFEYFSETQRNKGNFPGRFSGRQFSNSRSEMNVSTLELGDSALYLCASSLGTLNIQYFGAGTRLSVL.

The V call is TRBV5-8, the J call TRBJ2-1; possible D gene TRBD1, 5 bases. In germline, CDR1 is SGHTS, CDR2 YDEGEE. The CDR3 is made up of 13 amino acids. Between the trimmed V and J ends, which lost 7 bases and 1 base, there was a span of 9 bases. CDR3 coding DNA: TGTGCCAGCCCCAGGGAATCCTACAATGAGCAGTTCTTC. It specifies CASPRESYNEQFF.

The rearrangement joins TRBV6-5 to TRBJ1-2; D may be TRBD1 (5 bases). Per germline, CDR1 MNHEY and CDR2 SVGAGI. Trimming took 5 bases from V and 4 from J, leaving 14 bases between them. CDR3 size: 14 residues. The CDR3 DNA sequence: TGTGCCAGCAGTCGGGCGGGGGATTTCTATGGCTACACCTTC. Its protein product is CASSRAGDFYGYTF.

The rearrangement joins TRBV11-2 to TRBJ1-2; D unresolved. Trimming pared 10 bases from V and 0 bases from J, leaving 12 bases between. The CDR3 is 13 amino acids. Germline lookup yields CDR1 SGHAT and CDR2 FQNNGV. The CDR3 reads CATTRPANYGYTF. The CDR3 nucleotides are TGTGCCACCACCCGGCCAGCTAACTATGGCTACACCTTC.